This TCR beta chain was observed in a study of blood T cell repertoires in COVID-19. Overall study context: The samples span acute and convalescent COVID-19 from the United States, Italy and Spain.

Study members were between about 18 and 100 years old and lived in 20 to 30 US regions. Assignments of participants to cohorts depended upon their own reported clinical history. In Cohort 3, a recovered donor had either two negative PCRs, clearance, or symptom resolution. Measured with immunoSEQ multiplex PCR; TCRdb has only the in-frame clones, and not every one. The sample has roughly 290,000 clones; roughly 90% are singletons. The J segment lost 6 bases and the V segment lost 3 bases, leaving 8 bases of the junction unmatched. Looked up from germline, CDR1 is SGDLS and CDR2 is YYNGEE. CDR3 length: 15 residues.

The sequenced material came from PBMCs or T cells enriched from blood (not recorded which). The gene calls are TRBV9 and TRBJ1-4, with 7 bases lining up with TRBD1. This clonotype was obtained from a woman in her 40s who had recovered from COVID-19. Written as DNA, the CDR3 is TGTGCCAGCAGCGCCCGGGACAGTTTGGATGAAAAACTGTTTTTT. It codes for CASSARDSLDEKLFF. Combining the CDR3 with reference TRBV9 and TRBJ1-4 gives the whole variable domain DSGVTQTPKHLITATGQRVTLRCSPRSGDLSVYWYQQSLDQGLQFLIQYYNGEERAKGNILERFSAQQFPDLHSELNLSSLELGDSALYFCASSARDSLDEKLFFGSGTQLSVL.